This T cell receptor beta chain was found in a study of beta chain features in type 1 diabetes (dated 2018 in TCRdb). Looking at the study overall: Patients and healthy donors did not differ in mean age, gender distribution, total cell number or subset yield. Naive and central memory subsets were obtained from all 28 donors, but regulatory and stem cell-like memory subsets were isolated from only 8 patients and roughly 8 healthy donors. In the study, recently diagnosed type 1 diabetes patients and matched healthy donors were compared on the TCRB repertoires of their sorted circulating CD4+ T cell subsets. Across all samples, approximately 98,000,000 sorted cells were examined, and cell number per subset correlated strongly with RNA yield.

The germline V gene encodes CDR1 GTSNPN and CDR2 SVGIG (reference sequence). The CDR3 sequence holds 15 residues, the cysteine and phenylalanine included. Only the CDR3 DNA stays, 45 bases, in frame from base 1. V drops 3 bases and J drops 0 bases, leaving 11 bases in between. With respect to this clone: Its antigen is not yet known. No much larger clone is present one base from it, and per-base qualities are unavailable.

The entire isolated RNA was reverse transcribed using the High Capacity cDNA Reverse Transcription Kit, and thus expressed TCRB transcripts were sequenced. Deep immunoSEQ sequencing was performed on naive, central memory and regulatory T cell samples, with an average of roughly 3.5 million total reads per sample. After sorted cells were lysed in RLT buffer, RNA was extracted with DNase-treated RNeasy Micro or Mini kits, with the choice depending on cell number. Each cell subset was processed on its own to prevent cross-contamination, while patient and healthy donor samples were processed together. Using the immunoSEQ multiplex PCR, TCRB sequences were amplified from cDNA into 87-bp fragments spanning the CDR3 region. Sequencing of the amplicons was performed on the Illumina HiSeq platform. Per the source publication's procedure: Synthetic template baselines were used to correct PCR bias computationally, reads within Hamming distance 2 were collapsed together, and singletons that could not be merged were discarded. Reads were aligned to IMGT to assign V, D and J genes, CDR3 length, and insertions or deletions at six rearrangement sites. Within each subset, clonotype counts were normalized to sorted cell number, and only after that were true diversity and Gini coefficients computed with the tcR R package. The overlap coefficient, calculated on TCRB nucleotide sequences, was used to measure repertoire sharing. Out-of-frame TCRB sequences from naive cells were analyzed to stand in for the pre-selection repertoire. The clones in this table, taken by TCRdb from immuneACCESS, are in-frame only. Not every clone is retained; where verified, under half of the shortfall comes from an unresolved V gene, and the cause of the rest is unknown. V and J calls and clone size are those listed in that table; D and trimming were worked out from the DNA. This sample is represented by hundreds of thousands of clones; 13% of them were singletons. In total, the top ten clones hold approximately 0.02% of the sample.

Results and caveats for the whole study, not just this receptor: Because cDNA rather than genomic DNA was sequenced, highly expressing activated cells could have been over-represented, although no difference in activation and CD3 levels was found between groups. Naive, central memory and regulatory TCRB repertoires appeared to be more similar among patients than among healthy donors. At VDJ recombination sites, type 1 diabetes patients had fewer insertions and more deleted nucleotides, which implies abnormalities in thymic rearrangement. Type 1 diabetes patients showed a moderate but significant shortening of TCRB CDR3 length in all four CD4+ subsets. Shorter templates might be favored by PCR, yet because patient and control samples were amplified and corrected together, any such skew would affect both groups equally. Because the HLA sub-analyses included only small numbers of individuals, any influence of HLA type on TCRB rearrangement was left unresolved.

Each donor gave one peripheral blood draw, averaging roughly 100 mL, which was collected into heparinised tubes. A BD FACSAria II was used to sort naive, central memory, regulatory and stem cell-like memory CD4+ T cells with a panel that included CD45RO, CCR7, CD25, CD127, CD95 and CD27. A purity above 98% was achieved for all sorted populations. PBMCs were isolated right away by Lymphoprep density gradient centrifugation and were stained directly, without culture. So that batch effects would be minimized, each experiment stained and sorted samples in pairs, pairing one healthy donor with one patient.

The chain joins TRBV30 to TRBJ2-2; the D segment cannot be called with confidence. The sequence was obtained from a man younger than 35 with type 1 diabetes. The material sequenced was naive CD4+ T cells from blood. In light of the paper, this sample's cell subset or site label describes: true naive CD4+ T cells. The base sequence is TGTGCCTGGAGGTCTGGGATACCGAACACCGGGGAGCTGTTTTTT. This sequence encodes CAWRSGIPNTGELFF.